Listed here are 3 T cell receptor beta chains from one sample, sequenced in a study of blood T cells in healthy people across ages. Primers used in a second PCR of roughly 6 to 12 cycles were a sample-barcoded 5' primer and a J-beta primer mix. Each CDR3 protein is one row after TCRdb ran MiXCR on the 5' RACE reads. The table has fewer than 2,000,000 distinct CDR3 sequences, more than 35% seen once; the top ten hold 23%. The sequencing input was blood. The receptors originated from a human donor in good health.

The gene calls are TRBV3-1 and TRBJ2-7; D ambiguous. Trimming cost V 2 bases and J 9 bases, with 8 bases left between them. This CDR3 has 11 residues. Germline CDR1 and CDR2: LGHDT and YNNKEL (reference sequence). The CDR3 bases are TGTGCCAGCAGCCAAAAAGGGTGGCAGTACTTC. Amino acid sequence: CASSQKGWQYF.

This clonotype showed up just a few times. J is TRBJ2-7 and V is TRBV20-1; no clear D. The CDR3 covers 14 residues. V gave up 0 bases and J gave up 0 bases, with 9 bases separating them. Looked up from germline, CDR1 is DFQATT and CDR2 is SNEGSKA (reference sequence). CDR3: CSARDRASSYEQYF. CDR3 nucleotide sequence: TGCAGTGCTAGAGATAGGGCCAGCTCCTACGAGCAGTACTTC.

This clonotype was detected a few times. The CDR3 reads CASSDRDREETQYF. The CDR3 DNA reads TGTGCCAGCAGCGATCGGGACAGGGAAGAGACCCAGTACTTC. The rearrangement joins TRBV9 to TRBJ2-5; 9 bases match TRBD1. Germline V CDR1 and CDR2: SGDLS, YYNGEE. The length of the CDR3 is 14 residues. V lost 3 bases, J lost 3 bases, and 3 bases stayed unmatched.